The 29 T cell receptor beta chains presented below share a single source sample, sequenced in a study of shared clonotypes between healthy human individuals. Sequencing used immunoSEQ multiplex PCR; TCRdb keeps in-frame clones, though not all of them. The sample holds about 490,000 clones; approximately 80% are singletons and the top ten take approximately 12%. Sequencing used PBMCs. The source of these receptors is a woman between 40 and 50 years old in good health. Some clones in this sample may be carry-over from other donors' samples.

The sample holds one count of this clone. The CDR3 region is CASSSMTSGANNEQFF. The CDR3 bases are TGCGCCAGCAGCTCCATGACTAGCGGGGCTAACAATGAGCAGTTCTTC. The V call is TRBV5-1, the J call TRBJ2-1; TRBD2 matches 11 bases. The CDR3 has 16 amino acids. Per germline, CDR1 SGHRS and CDR2 YFSETQ. The junction had 7 bases not matched to a gene; V was cut back by 3 bases and J by 5 bases.

CDR3 nucleotides: TGTGCTAGTGGTTTAGGGATCTCCTACAATGAGCAGTTCTTC. Amino acids: CASGLGISYNEQFF. The V call is TRBV12-5, the J call TRBJ2-1; D is undetermined. V lost 3 bases and J 0 bases, leaving 6 bases between the germline ends. Germline assignment: CDR1 LGHNT and CDR2 FRNRAP. This CDR3 contains 14 residues.

The V gene is TRBV4-1, the J gene TRBJ1-4; weak D call: TRBD1 (5 bases). This CDR3 spans 16 amino acids. Between the trimmed V and J ends, which lost 1 base and 8 bases, there was a span of 17 bases. The germline V gene has CDR1 MGHRA and CDR2 YSYEKL. CDR3 loop: CASSQGVNPGGEKLFF. DNA for the CDR3: TGCGCCAGCAGCCAAGGGGTCAATCCCGGGGGGGAAAAACTGTTTTTT.

V usage is TRBV27 and J usage is TRBJ2-3; 7 nucleotides align to TRBD1. Germline assignment: CDR1 MNHEY and CDR2 SMNVEV (reference sequence). V trimming: 6 bases; J trimming: 4 bases; junction bases outside the gene matches: 16. This CDR3 contains 17 residues. CDR3 in amino acids: CASSPIRQGQTSDTQYF. CDR3 coding DNA: TGTGCCAGCAGCCCCATCAGACAGGGTCAGACTTCAGATACGCAGTATTTT.

The genes are TRBV6-5 and TRBJ1-2; 11 bases match TRBD1. The CDR3 covers 14 residues. Germline values: CDR1 MNHEY, CDR2 SVGAGI. V was clipped by 5 bases and J by 8 bases; unmatched bases: 7. CDR3 in amino acids: CASSTRTGGGGYTF. DNA for the CDR3: TGTGCCAGCAGTACACGGACAGGGGGCGGGGGCTACACCTTC.

In its sample, this clone was seen a few times. The V call is TRBV29-1, the J call TRBJ2-1, with 8 bases aligning to TRBD2. The V and J ends lost 5 bases and 4 bases, in that order; junction bases with no gene match: 7. The CDR3 runs to 14 residues. Germline V gene lookup returns CDR1 SQVTM and CDR2 ANQGSEA. DNA of the CDR3: TGCAGCGTTCGAGGAGCGGGAGAGTACAATGAGCAGTTCTTC. It translates to CSVRGAGEYNEQFF.

As for this clone: This same CDR3 is encoded by further DNA sequences in the sample. The chain uses TRBV19 and TRBJ1-1; 8 positions match TRBD1. The CDR3 consists of 14 residues. Germline V lookup: CDR1 LNHDA, CDR2 SQIVND (reference sequence). The junction had 3 bases not matched to a gene; V was cut back by 6 bases and J by 0 bases. CDR3 region: CASRRQGMNTEAFF. CDR3 bases: TGTGCCAGTAGAAGACAGGGGATGAACACTGAAGCTTTCTTT.

This clone occurred a few times. The chain couples TRBV4-1 to TRBJ1-4; D might be TRBD1 (6 bases). Trimming pared 0 bases from V and 4 bases from J, leaving 9 bases between. The CDR3 extends over 15 amino acids. CDR1 is MGHRA, CDR2 YSYEKL, per germline. DNA of the CDR3: TGCGCCAGCAGCCAAGAACAGGGTTTTAATGAAAAACTGTTTTTT. This sequence encodes CASSQEQGFNEKLFF.

Turning to this clone: The sample holds other DNA sequences that translate to the same CDR3. The chain carries TRBV27 and TRBJ2-2; 8 nucleotides agree with TRBD1. The CDR3 has 15 amino acids. In germline, CDR1 is MNHEY, CDR2 SMNVEV (reference sequence). V trimming: 1 base; J trimming: 3 bases; junction bases outside the gene matches: 1. CDR3 bases: TGTGCCAGCAGTTTATACAGGGGGGACACCGGGGAGCTGTTTTTT. This gives the protein CASSLYRGDTGELFF.

The V and J genes are TRBV7-2 and TRBJ2-2; 10 nucleotides match TRBD1. This CDR3 has 15 amino acids. In germline, CDR1 is SGHTA, CDR2 FQGNSA. The J segment lost 6 bases and the V segment lost 4 bases, leaving 5 bases of the junction unmatched. For the CDR3, the DNA is TGTGCCAGCAGCTCGGACAGGGGGGTCCCCGGGGAGCTGTTTTTT. Translated: CASSSDRGVPGELFF.

This clone was picked up many times. The chain employs TRBV5-5 and TRBJ1-5; no firm D call. Trimming took off 3 bases at V and 6 bases at J, with 10 bases between the two ends. The CDR3 is made up of 13 amino acids. CDR1 is SGHKS, CDR2 YYEKEE, per germline (reference sequence). CDR3 amino acids: CASSSEVRQPQHF. In nucleotides, the CDR3 is TGTGCCAGCAGCTCGGAGGTACGTCAGCCCCAGCATTTT.

The J gene is TRBJ2-3, the V gene TRBV27; 11 bases are shared with TRBD2. Germline trimming cut 3 bases from V and 6 bases from J; bases unmatched to any gene: 8. Germline V CDR1 and CDR2: MNHEY, SMNVEV (reference sequence). The CDR3 extends over 16 amino acids. This CDR3 is CASSFHLAGGPDTQYF. CDR3 in DNA: TGTGCCAGCAGTTTCCACTTAGCGGGAGGGCCGGATACGCAGTATTTT.

The genes are TRBV19 and TRBJ2-3; D possibly corresponds to TRBD2 (6 bases). V gave up 7 bases and J gave up 0 bases, with 11 bases separating them. The CDR3 extends over 14 amino acids. Germline V gives CDR1 LNHDA, CDR2 SQIVND (reference sequence). The CDR3 DNA is TGTGCCAGTAATCGGGGGACTAGCACAGATACGCAGTATTTT. Amino acid sequence: CASNRGTSTDTQYF.

This clone was counted between two and nine times. V is TRBV7-8 and J is TRBJ1-5; unclear D gene. The CDR3 consists of 13 residues. Trimming cost V 1 base and J 7 bases, with 8 bases left between them. CDR1 is SGHVS and CDR2 is FQNEAQ in the germline V gene. CDR3 bases: TGTGCCAGCAGCTTAGTAGGAAGGCAGCCCCAGCATTTT. It yields the protein CASSLVGRQPQHF.

The rearrangement uses TRBV15 and TRBJ2-5, with D possibly matching TRBD2 (5 bases). CDR3 length equals 16 residues. The V gene lost 0 bases and the J gene lost 3 bases, with 14 bases spanning the gap. The germline gives CDR1 LNHNV, CDR2 YYDKDF (reference sequence). The CDR3 DNA reads TGTGCCACCAGCAGAGATTTGGTAGCGAGAGAAGAGACCCAGTACTTC. Translating gives CATSRDLVAREETQYF.

The CDR3 sequence: CASSPEAGGTGANVLTF. CDR3 coding DNA: TGCGCCAGCAGCCCCGAGGCAGGGGGCACTGGGGCCAACGTCCTGACTTTC. The rearrangement uses TRBV5-1 and TRBJ2-6, with 8 bases identical to TRBD1. The germline V gene encodes CDR1 SGHRS and CDR2 YFSETQ. V was clipped by 4 bases and J by 2 bases; unmatched bases: 8. CDR3 length equals 17 residues.

The chain has TRBV7-9 and TRBJ1-2; D gene unclear. The ends were cut back, 3 bases at V and 0 bases at J, with 5 bases in the middle. This CDR3 has 13 amino acids. Germline values: CDR1 SEHNR, CDR2 FQNEAQ (reference sequence). CDR3 in amino acids: CASSFLTNYGYTF. Here the CDR3 DNA reads TGTGCCAGCAGCTTTCTCACTAACTATGGCTACACCTTC.

This chain links TRBV15 with TRBJ1-2; D is undetermined. Trimming cost V 0 bases and J 2 bases, with 10 bases left between them. This CDR3 is 15 amino acids long. Germline lookup yields CDR1 LNHNV and CDR2 YYDKDF (reference sequence). The CDR3 DNA reads as TGTGCCACCAGCAGAGATAGAGTCCACAACTATGGCTACACCTTC. It yields the protein CATSRDRVHNYGYTF.

This chain connects TRBV25-1 to TRBJ2-1; 7 nucleotides align to TRBD2. V lost 2 bases, J lost 12 bases, and 7 bases stayed unmatched. In germline, CDR1 is MGHDK, CDR2 SYGVNS. The CDR3 covers 13 residues. The CDR3 DNA follows: TGTGCCAGCAGTGAAGGCGGGGGACTGCTGCAGTTCTTC. The encoded protein is CASSEGGGLLQFF.

This chain uses TRBV18 with TRBJ2-5; D ambiguous. Trimming took off 3 bases at V and 4 bases at J, with 6 bases between the two ends. Germline CDR1 is KGHSH and CDR2 is LQKENI. The length of the CDR3 is 12 residues. The CDR3 loop is CASSPLLETQYF. CDR3 coding DNA: TGTGCCAGCTCACCTCTTCTAGAGACCCAGTACTTC.

The CDR3, as DNA: TGTGCCAGCAGCAGAGGGACTAGCGGGAGCTCGTGGGGTACCGGGGAGCTGTTTTTT. It translates to CASSRGTSGSSWGTGELFF. The chain recombines TRBV7-9 with TRBJ2-2; TRBD2 matches at 14 bases. This CDR3 comprises 19 residues. J gave up 5 bases and V 5 bases, and 13 bases lay outside the gene matches. Germline loops: CDR1 SEHNR, CDR2 FQNEAQ (reference sequence).

V and J are TRBV5-4 and TRBJ2-5; TRBD1 matches 8 bases. The CDR3 is 13 amino acids. The junction had 2 bases not matched to a gene; V was cut back by 4 bases and J by 3 bases. Germline CDR1 SGHNT, CDR2 YYREEE (reference sequence). This CDR3 is CASSQDREETQYF. The CDR3 DNA follows: TGTGCCAGCAGCCAGGACAGGGAAGAGACCCAGTACTTC. Supplemented by reference TRBV5-4 and TRBJ2-5, the full variable domain reads ETGVTQSPTHLIKTRGQQVTLRCSSQSGHNTVSWYQQALGQGPQFIFQYYREEENGRGNFPPRFSGLQFPNYSSELNVNALELDDSALYLCASSQDREETQYFGPGTRLLVL.

This clone appeared once. CDR3 loop: CAWSVFRFFRGSGNTIYF. CDR3 bases: TGTGCCTGGAGTGTTTTCCGTTTTTTTCGGGGGTCTGGAAACACCATATATTTT. This sequence joins TRBV30 and TRBJ1-3; D possibly corresponds to TRBD1 (5 bases). Germline CDR1 GTSNPN, CDR2 SVGIG (reference sequence). V gave up 0 bases and J gave up 1 base, with 19 bases separating them. The CDR3 has 18 residues.

This sequence joins TRBV19 and TRBJ2-4; 9 bases fit TRBD1. Germline V gives CDR1 LNHDA, CDR2 SQIVND (reference sequence). The length of the CDR3 is 17 residues. V trimming: 7 bases; J trimming: 3 bases; junction bases outside the gene matches: 13. The CDR3: CASTFRTGGLDKNIQYF. CDR3 DNA: TGTGCCAGTACTTTCCGAACAGGGGGCTTGGACAAAAACATTCAGTACTTC. The entire variable domain, with the rest obtained from reference TRBV19 and TRBJ2-4, is as follows: DGGITQSPKYLFRKEGQNVTLSCEQNLNHDAMYWYRQDPGQGLRLIYYSQIVNDFQKGDIAEGYSVSREKKESFPLTVTSAQKNPTAFYLCASTFRTGGLDKNIQYFGAGTRLSVL.

This sequence joins TRBV6-5 and TRBJ1-2; perhaps TRBD1 as D (6 bases). Trimming removed 5 bases from V and 4 bases from J, with 8 bases in between. CDR1 and CDR2 from the germline V gene are MNHEY and SVGAGI. The CDR3 sequence is 12 residues long. CDR3 region: CASSGGLYGYTF. The DNA of the CDR3 is TGTGCCAGCAGTGGGGGCCTCTATGGCTACACCTTC.

CDR3 amino acids: CASSSTPAGGYTF. CDR3 DNA sequence: TGTGCCAGCAGTTCCACTCCGGCGGGTGGCTACACCTTC. This sequence joins TRBV27 and TRBJ1-2; D unclear. Per germline, CDR1 MNHEY and CDR2 SMNVEV (reference sequence). Trimming shortened V by 4 bases and J by 7 bases, and 13 bases separated the two germline ends. CDR3 length: 13 residues.

The V call is TRBV28, the J call TRBJ2-7; no clear D gene. Germline values: CDR1 MDHEN, CDR2 SYDVKM. Trimming took off 3 bases at V and 2 bases at J, with 8 bases between the two ends. The CDR3 covers 13 residues. The CDR3 region is CASSFHGPYEQYF. In DNA form, the CDR3 reads TGTGCCAGCAGTTTTCACGGACCCTACGAGCAGTACTTC.

The V and J genes are TRBV19 and TRBJ2-7, with a tentative D call TRBD1 (5 bases). This CDR3 is 14 amino acids long. The V gene's germline CDR1 is LNHDA and CDR2 SQIVND (reference sequence). The V end lost 3 bases, the J end lost 5 bases, and 14 bases lay between the germline ends. The CDR3 sequence: CASSMRQGFDEQYF. The CDR3 nucleotides are TGTGCCAGTAGTATGCGGCAGGGCTTTGACGAGCAGTACTTC.

This clone has a handful of counts. V and J are TRBV10-3 and TRBJ2-1; 10 nucleotides line up with TRBD1. Looked up from germline, CDR1 is ENHRY and CDR2 is SYGVKD. V dropped 5 bases and J dropped 5; count of bases not matched to a gene: 6. The CDR3 loop spans 15 amino acids. The CDR3 region has the DNA TGTGCCATCAGTAGAGCCGGGACAGGGGACAATGAGCAGTTCTTC. Its protein is CAISRAGTGDNEQFF.